This note documents a single T cell receptor (beta chain) sequence. Its matching antigen is unknown. This table comes from immunoSEQ multiplex PCR, and its TCRdb copy is limited to in-frame clones, with some not included. The sample has roughly 70,000 clones; approximately 90% are singletons. This sample is part of a study of T cell responses to AZD1222 COVID-19 vaccine. General study points: Spike-specific TCR breadth and depth both grew after two AZD1222 doses. The reported proportion of spike-specific TCRs targeting unmutated variant regions was nearly half. Spike-spanning, vaccine-associated CD4 TCRs were dominant at 160-218 and 743-854. The donors showed a predominance of white British ancestry and of females, with possible underestimation of clonal diversity.

V shed 7 bases and J shed 1 base, with 10 bases lying between them. Germline V gene data show CDR1 as SQVTM and CDR2 as ANQGSEA. This CDR3 comprises 12 residues. This sequence joins TRBV29-1 and TRBJ1-1, with D possibly being TRBD1 (5 bases). The source is an adult who received the MenACWY meningococcal vaccine as a control. Sequenced material: peripheral blood, taken 28 days after the second dose of the MenACWY control vaccine. The chain's CDR3 is CSAGGANTEAFF. As DNA, the CDR3 is TGCAGCGCTGGAGGGGCGAACACTGAAGCTTTCTTT. Supplemented by reference TRBV29-1 and TRBJ1-1, the full variable domain reads SAVISQKPSRDICQRGTSLTIQCQVDSQVTMMFWYRQQPGQSLTLIATANQGSEATYESGFVIDKFPISRPNLTFSTLTVSNMSPEDSSIYLCSAGGANTEAFFGQGTRLTVV.